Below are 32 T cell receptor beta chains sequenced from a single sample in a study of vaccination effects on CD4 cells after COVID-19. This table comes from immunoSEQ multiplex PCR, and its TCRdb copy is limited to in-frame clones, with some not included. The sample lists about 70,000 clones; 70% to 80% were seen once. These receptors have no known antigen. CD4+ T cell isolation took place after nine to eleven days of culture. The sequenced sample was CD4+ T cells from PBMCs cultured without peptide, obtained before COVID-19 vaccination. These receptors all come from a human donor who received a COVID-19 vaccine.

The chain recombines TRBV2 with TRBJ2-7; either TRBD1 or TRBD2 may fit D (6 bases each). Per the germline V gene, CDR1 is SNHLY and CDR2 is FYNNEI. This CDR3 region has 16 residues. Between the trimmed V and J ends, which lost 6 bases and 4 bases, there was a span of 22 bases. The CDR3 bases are TGTGCCAGCAGCCGGGACAACCTAAGTGCGGGATACGAGCAGTACGTC. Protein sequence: CASSRDNLSAGYEQYV.

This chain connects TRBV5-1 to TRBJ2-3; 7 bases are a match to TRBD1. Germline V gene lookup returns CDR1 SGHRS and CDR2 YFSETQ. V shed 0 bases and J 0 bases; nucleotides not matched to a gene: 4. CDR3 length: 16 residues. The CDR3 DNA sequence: TGCGCCAGCAGCTTGGACAGGGGATCTAGCACAGATACGCAGTATTTT. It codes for CASSLDRGSSTDTQYF.

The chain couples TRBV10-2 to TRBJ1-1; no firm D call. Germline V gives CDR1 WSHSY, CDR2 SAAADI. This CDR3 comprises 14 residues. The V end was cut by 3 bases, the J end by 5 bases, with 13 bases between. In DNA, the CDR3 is TGCGCCAGCAGTGATCTGGGGAGGAAGACTGAAGCTTTCTTT. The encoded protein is CASSDLGRKTEAFF.

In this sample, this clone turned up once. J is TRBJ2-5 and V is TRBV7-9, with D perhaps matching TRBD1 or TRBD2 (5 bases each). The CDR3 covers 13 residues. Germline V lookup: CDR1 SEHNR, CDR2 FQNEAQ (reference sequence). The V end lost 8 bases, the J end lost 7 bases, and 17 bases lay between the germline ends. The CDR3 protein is CASARDGPGTQYF. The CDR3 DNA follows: TGTGCCAGCGCACGGGACGGCCCGGGGACCCAGTACTTC. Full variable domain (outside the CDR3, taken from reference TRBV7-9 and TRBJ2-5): DTGVSQNPRHKITKRGQNVTFRCDPISEHNRLYWYRQTLGQGPEFLTYFQNEAQLEKSRLLSDRFSAERPKGSFSTLEIQRTEQGDSAMYLCASARDGPGTQYFGPGTRLLVL.

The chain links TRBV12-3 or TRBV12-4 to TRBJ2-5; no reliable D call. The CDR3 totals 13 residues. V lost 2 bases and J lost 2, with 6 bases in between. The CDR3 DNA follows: TGTGCCAGCAGTTTAAGGCAGCAAGAGACCCAGTACTTC. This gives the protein CASSLRQQETQYF.

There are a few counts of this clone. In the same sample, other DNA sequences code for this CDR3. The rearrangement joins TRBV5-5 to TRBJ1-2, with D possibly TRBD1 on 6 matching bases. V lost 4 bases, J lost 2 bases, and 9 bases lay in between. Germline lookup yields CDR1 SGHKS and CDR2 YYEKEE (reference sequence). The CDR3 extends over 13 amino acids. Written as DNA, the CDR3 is TGTGCCAGCAGCCTCGACAGGAACTATGGCTACACCTTC. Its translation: CASSLDRNYGYTF.

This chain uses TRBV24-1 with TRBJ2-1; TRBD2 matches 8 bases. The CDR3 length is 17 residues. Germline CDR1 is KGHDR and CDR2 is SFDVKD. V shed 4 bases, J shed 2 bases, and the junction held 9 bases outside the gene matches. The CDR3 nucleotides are TGTGCCACCAGTGAGGCCTCCGGGGGGGTTGCCTACAATGAGCAGTTCTTC. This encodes CATSEASGGVAYNEQFF.

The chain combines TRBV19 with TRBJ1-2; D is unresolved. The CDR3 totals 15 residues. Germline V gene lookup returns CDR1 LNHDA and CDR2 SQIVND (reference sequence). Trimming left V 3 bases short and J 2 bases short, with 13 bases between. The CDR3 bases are TGTGCCAGTAGTATCGGGAACCTTAAGAACTATGGCTACACCTTC. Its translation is CASSIGNLKNYGYTF.

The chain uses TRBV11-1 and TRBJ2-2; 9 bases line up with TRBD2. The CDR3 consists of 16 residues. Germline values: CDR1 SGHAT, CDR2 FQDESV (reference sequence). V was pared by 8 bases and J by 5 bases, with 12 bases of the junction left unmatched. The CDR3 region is CASGIDGTSNTGELFF. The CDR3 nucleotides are TGTGCCAGCGGAATTGACGGGACTAGCAATACCGGGGAGCTGTTTTTT.

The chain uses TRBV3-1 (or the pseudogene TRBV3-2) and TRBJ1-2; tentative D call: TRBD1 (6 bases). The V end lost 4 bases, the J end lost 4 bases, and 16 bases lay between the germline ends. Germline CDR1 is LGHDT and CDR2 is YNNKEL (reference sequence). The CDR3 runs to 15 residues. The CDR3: CASSPGTRLSYGYTF. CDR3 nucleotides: TGTGCCAGCAGCCCGGGGACACGGCTGAGCTATGGCTACACCTTC.

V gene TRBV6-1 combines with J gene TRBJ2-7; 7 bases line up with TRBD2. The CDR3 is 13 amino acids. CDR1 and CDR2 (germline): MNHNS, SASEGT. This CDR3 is CASREALAYEQYV. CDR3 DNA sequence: TGTGCCAGCAGGGAAGCACTAGCGTACGAGCAGTACGTC.

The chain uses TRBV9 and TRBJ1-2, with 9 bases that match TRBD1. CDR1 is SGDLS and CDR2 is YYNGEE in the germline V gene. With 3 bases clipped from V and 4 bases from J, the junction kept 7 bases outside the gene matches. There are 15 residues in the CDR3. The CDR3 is CASSAGGQGSYGYTF. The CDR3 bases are TGTGCCAGCAGCGCCGGGGGACAGGGCAGCTATGGCTACACCTTC.

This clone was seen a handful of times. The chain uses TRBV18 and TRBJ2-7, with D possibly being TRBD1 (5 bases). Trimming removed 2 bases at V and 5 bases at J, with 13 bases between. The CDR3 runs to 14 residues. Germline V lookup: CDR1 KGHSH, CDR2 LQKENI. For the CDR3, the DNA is TGTGCCAGCTCACCAGTGCAGGGTGTCCACGAGCAGTACGTC. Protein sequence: CASSPVQGVHEQYV.

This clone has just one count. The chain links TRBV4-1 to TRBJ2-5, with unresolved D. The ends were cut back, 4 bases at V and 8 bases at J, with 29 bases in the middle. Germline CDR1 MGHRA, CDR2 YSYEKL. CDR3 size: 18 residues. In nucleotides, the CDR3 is TGCGCCAGCAGCCCAAGAAAAATCGGTGGTGGCTTCCAGGACACCCAGTACTTC. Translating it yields CASSPRKIGGGFQDTQYF.

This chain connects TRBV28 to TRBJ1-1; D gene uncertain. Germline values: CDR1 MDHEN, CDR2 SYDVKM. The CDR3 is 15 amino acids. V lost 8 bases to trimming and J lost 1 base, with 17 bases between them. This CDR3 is CASSPRSTANTEAFF. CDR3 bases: TGTGCCAGCTCCCCACGAAGTACAGCGAACACTGAAGCTTTCTTT.

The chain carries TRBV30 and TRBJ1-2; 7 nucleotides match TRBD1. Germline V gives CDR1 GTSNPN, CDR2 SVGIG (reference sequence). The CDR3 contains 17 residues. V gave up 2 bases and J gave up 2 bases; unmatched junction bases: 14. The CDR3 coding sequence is TGTGCCTGGAGTACCGGGACAGCCAGACCTTACAACTATGGCTACACCTTC. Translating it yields CAWSTGTARPYNYGYTF. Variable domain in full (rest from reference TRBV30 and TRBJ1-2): SQTIHQWPATLVQPVGSPLSLECTVEGTSNPNLYWYRQAAGRGLQLLFYSVGIGQISSEVPQNLSASRPQDRQFILSSKKLLLSDSGFYLCAWSTGTARPYNYGYTFGSGTRLTVV.

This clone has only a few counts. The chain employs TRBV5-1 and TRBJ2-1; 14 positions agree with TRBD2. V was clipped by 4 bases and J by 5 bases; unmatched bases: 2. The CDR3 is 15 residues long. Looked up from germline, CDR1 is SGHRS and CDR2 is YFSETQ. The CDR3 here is CASSRTSGGNNEQFF. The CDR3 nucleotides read TGCGCCAGCAGCCGGACTAGCGGGGGGAACAATGAGCAGTTCTTC.

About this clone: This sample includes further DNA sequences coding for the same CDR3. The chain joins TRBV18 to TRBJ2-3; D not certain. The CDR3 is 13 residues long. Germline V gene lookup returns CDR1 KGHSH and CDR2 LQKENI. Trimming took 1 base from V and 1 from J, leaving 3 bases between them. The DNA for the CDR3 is TGTGCCAGCTCACCACGGGGCACAGATACGCAGTATTTT. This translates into CASSPRGTDTQYF.

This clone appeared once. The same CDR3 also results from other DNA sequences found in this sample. For the CDR3, the DNA is TGCGCCAGCAGCTTGGTGGGGAGCCAAGAGACCCAGTACTTC. It yields the protein CASSLVGSQETQYF. The V call is TRBV5-1, the J call TRBJ2-5, with a weak D call TRBD2 (5 bases). The CDR3 loop spans 14 amino acids. V was clipped by 0 bases and J by 1 base, with 7 bases between them. Germline V gene data show CDR1 as SGHRS and CDR2 as YFSETQ. Full variable domain (rest looked up from reference TRBV5-1 and TRBJ2-5): KAGVTQTPRYLIKTRGQQVTLSCSPISGHRSVSWYQQTPGQGLQFLFEYFSETQRNKGNFPGRFSGRQFSNSRSEMNVSTLELGDSALYLCASSLVGSQETQYFGPGTRLLVL.

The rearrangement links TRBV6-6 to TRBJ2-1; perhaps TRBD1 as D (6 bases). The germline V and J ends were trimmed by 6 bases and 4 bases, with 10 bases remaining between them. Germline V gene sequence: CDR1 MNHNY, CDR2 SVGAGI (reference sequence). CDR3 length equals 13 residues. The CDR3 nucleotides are TGTGCCAGCAGAAAGGGACAATACAATGAGCAGTTCTTC. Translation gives CASRKGQYNEQFF.

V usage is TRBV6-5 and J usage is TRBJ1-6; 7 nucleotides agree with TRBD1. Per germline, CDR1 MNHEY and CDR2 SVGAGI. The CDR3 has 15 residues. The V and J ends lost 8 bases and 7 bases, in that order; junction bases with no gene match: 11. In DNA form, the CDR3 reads TGTGCCAGCGTGGAGGACAGGCGAGTCAATTCACCCCTCCACTTT. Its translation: CASVEDRRVNSPLHF.

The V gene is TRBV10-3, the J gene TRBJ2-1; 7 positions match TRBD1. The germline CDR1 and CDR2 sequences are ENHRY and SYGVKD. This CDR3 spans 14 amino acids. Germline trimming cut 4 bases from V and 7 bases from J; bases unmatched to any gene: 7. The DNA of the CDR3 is TGTGCCATCAGTGGGACAGGTGTGGGAAATGAGCAGTTCTTC. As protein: CAISGTGVGNEQFF.

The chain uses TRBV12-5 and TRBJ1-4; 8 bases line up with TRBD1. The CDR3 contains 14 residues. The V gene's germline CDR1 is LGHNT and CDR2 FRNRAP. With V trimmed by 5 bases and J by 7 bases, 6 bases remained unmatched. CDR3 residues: CASGPRGTGEKLFF. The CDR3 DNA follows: TGTGCTAGTGGTCCCCGCGGGACAGGTGAAAAACTGTTTTTT. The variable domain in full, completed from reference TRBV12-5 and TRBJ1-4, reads DARVTQTPRHKVTEMGQEVTMRCQPILGHNTVFWYRQTMMQGLELLAYFRNRAPLDDSGMPKDRFSAEMPDATLATLKIQPSEPRDSAVYFCASGPRGTGEKLFFGSGTQLSVL.

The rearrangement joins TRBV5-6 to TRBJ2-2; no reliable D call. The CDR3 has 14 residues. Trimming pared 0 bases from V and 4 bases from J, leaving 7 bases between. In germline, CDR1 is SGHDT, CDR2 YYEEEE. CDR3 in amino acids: CASSLDGSTGELFF. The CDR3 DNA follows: TGTGCCAGCAGCTTGGACGGGTCCACCGGGGAGCTGTTTTTT.

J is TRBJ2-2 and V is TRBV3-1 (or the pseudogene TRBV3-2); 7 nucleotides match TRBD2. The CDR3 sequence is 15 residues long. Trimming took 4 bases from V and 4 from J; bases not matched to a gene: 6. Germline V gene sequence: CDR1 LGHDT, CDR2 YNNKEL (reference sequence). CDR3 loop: CASSRKAGTTGELFF. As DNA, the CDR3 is TGTGCCAGCAGCCGGAAAGCGGGGACCACCGGGGAGCTGTTTTTT.

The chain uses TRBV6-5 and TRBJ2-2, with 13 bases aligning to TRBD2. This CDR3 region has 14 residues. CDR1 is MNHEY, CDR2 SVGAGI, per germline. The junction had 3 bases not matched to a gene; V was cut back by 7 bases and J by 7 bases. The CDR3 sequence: CASTRLAGGGELFF. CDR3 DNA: TGTGCCAGCACACGACTAGCGGGGGGCGGGGAGCTGTTTTTT.

CDR3 sequence: CASSLRGPSYNSPLHF. The CDR3 region has the DNA TGTGCCAGCAGTTTAAGGGGGCCCTCCTATAATTCACCCCTCCACTTT. J is TRBJ1-6 and V is TRBV6-6; 7 nucleotides agree with TRBD1. Germline V lookup: CDR1 MNHNY, CDR2 SVGAGI (reference sequence). The CDR3 extends over 16 amino acids. Losses at the gene ends were 4 bases for V and 0 bases for J; bases not matched to a gene: 3.

CDR3 bases: TGTGCCAGCTCACCAGGGACCCCGCAGGGCGGGGAGCTGTTTTTT. This translates into CASSPGTPQGGELFF. The rearrangement uses TRBV18 and TRBJ2-2; tentatively, D is TRBD1 or TRBD2 (5 bases each). Germline V gene lookup returns CDR1 KGHSH and CDR2 LQKENI. The CDR3 consists of 15 residues. V shed 2 bases and J shed 7 bases, with 14 bases lying between them.

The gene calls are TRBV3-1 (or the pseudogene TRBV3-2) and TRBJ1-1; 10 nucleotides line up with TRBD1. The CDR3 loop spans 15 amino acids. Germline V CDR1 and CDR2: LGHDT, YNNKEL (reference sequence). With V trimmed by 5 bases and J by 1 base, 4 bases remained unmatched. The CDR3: CASSFRDRGNTEAFF. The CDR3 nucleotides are TGTGCCAGCAGCTTCCGGGACAGGGGGAACACTGAAGCTTTCTTT.

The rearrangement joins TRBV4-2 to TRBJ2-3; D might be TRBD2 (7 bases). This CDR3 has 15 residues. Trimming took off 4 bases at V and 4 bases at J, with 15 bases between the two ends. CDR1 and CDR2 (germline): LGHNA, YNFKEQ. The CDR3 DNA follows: TGTGCCAGCAGCCCGCCTTTGGGGGGGCCAGATACGCAGTATTTT. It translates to CASSPPLGGPDTQYF.

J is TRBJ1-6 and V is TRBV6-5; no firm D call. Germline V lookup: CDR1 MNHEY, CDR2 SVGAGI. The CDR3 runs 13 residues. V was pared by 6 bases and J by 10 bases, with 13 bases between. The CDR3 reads CASSPMRGSPLHF. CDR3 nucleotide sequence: TGTGCCAGCAGCCCCATGCGCGGGTCACCCCTCCACTTT.

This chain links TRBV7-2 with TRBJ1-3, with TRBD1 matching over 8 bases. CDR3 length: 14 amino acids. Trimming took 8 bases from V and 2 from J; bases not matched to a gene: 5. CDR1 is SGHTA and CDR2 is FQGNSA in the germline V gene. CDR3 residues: CASDKQGAGNTIYF. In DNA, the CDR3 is TGTGCCAGCGATAAACAGGGGGCTGGAAACACCATATATTTT.